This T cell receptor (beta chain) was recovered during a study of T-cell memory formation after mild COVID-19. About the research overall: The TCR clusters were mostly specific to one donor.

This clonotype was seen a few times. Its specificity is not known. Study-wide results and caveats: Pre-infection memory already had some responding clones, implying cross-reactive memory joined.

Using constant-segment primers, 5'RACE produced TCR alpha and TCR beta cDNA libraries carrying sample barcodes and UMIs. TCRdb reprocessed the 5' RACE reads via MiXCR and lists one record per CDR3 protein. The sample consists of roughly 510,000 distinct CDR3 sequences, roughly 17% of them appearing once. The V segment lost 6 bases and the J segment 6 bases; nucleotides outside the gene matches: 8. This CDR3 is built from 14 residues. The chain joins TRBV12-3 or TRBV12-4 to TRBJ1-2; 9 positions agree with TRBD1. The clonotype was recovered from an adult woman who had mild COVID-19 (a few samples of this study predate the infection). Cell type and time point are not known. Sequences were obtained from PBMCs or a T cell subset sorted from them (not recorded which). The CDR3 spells CASSVQGARNGYTF. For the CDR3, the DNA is TGTGCCAGCAGCGTACAGGGGGCTAGGAATGGCTACACCTTC.